This is a list of T cell receptor beta chains from one sample in a study of early stage breast cancer tumors. TCRdb keeps only in-frame clones here, not all; method: immunoSEQ multiplex PCR. The sample consists of tens of thousands of clones, over 70% of them appearing once. Sequenced sample: blood. The receptors originated from a person in their 40s with breast cancer. CDR3s include the opening cysteine and the closing phenylalanine or tryptophan. Each record gives: J gene, clone size, V gene, D gene, CDR3 DNA, CDR3 protein. A D gene is named only where the DNA matches it firmly. Expanded clones get a size class; other rows say once, few or many, or leave the size out.

J: TRBJ1-2; size: -; V: TRBV5-1; D: TRBD1; DNA: TGCGCCAGCAGCCCGGGACAGGCTGGCTATGGCTACACCTTC; CDR3: CASSPGQAGYGYTF
J: TRBJ2-1; size: -; V: TRBV7-9; D: TRBD2; DNA: TGTGCCAGCAGCCCGAGCGGGAAGGGTGAGCAGTTCTTC; CDR3: CASSPSGKGEQFF
J: TRBJ2-2; size: -; V: TRBV5-4; D: -; DNA: TGTGCCAGCCAACTGTGGGCAGGGGACTTTCCCGGGGAGCTGTTTTTT; CDR3: CASQLWAGDFPGELFF
J: TRBJ1-5; size: -; V: TRBV6-6; D: -; DNA: TGTGCCAGCAGGTTCTCCGATCAGCCCCAGCATTTT; CDR3: CASRFSDQPQHF
J: TRBJ1-4; size: -; V: TRBV5-4; D: -; DNA: TGTGCCAGCAGCCGCCTCGGACAGTCTAATGAAAAACTGTTTTTT; CDR3: CASSRLGQSNEKLFF
J: TRBJ2-7; size: -; V: TRBV11-2; D: -; DNA: TGTGCCAGCAGCTTGGTTAGCGCACTCTACGAGCAGTACTTC; CDR3: CASSLVSALYEQYF
J: TRBJ2-3; size: few; V: TRBV27; D: -; DNA: TGTGCCAGCAGTTTTTCTCGAACGTCAAGCACAGATACGCAGTATTTT; CDR3: CASSFSRTSSTDTQYF
J: TRBJ1-1; size: few; V: TRBV12-5; D: -; DNA: TGTGCTAGTGGTCCCCAAGCCCCCCTCCGCACTGAAGCTTTCTTT; CDR3: CASGPQAPLRTEAFF
J: TRBJ1-1; size: few; V: TRBV9; D: -; DNA: TGTGCCAGCAGCGTGGGTACAGCGAACACTGAAGCTTTCTTT; CDR3: CASSVGTANTEAFF
J: TRBJ2-7; size: once; V: TRBV25-1; D: TRBD2; DNA: TGTGCCAGCAGCACCACTAGCGGGAGGGAGCATAGCGAGCAGTACTTC; CDR3: CASSTTSGREHSEQYF
J: TRBJ2-1; size: -; V: TRBV11-3; D: -; DNA: TGTGCCAGCAGCCCTCTAACAGAAATTTTTAACAATGAGCAGTTCTTC; CDR3: CASSPLTEIFNNEQFF
J: TRBJ1-1; size: few; V: TRBV5-4; D: TRBD1; DNA: TGTGCCAGCAGCTCCATAGGACAGGGGGACGCTTTCTTT; CDR3: CASSSIGQGDAFF
J: TRBJ1-2; size: few; V: TRBV6-1; D: -; DNA: TGTGCCAGCTCCCGCGCGGCTAACTATGGCTACACCTTC; CDR3: CASSRAANYGYTF
J: TRBJ1-2; size: -; V: TRBV10-3; D: TRBD1; DNA: TGTGCCATCAGTGAGGGACAGGGTTCCATAGCGGCTGGCTACACCTTC; CDR3: CAISEGQGSIAAGYTF
J: TRBJ2-2; size: -; V: TRBV27; D: TRBD1; DNA: TGTGCCAGCAAACAAGTACACGGGACAGGCCCCACCGGGGAGCTGTTTTTT; CDR3: CASKQVHGTGPTGELFF
J: TRBJ1-3; size: -; V: TRBV11-2; D: -; DNA: TGTGCCAGCAGCTACTTACAGGGCTCTGGAAACACCATATATTTT; CDR3: CASSYLQGSGNTIYF
J: TRBJ1-4; size: -; V: TRBV7-9; D: TRBD1; DNA: TGTGCCAGCAGCAAGACACAGGGGACTAATGAAAAACTGTTTTTT; CDR3: CASSKTQGTNEKLFF
J: TRBJ2-7; size: -; V: TRBV27; D: -; DNA: TGTGCCAGCAGTTTATCCCGGACCCCGGGGGCGGGTTACGAGCAGTACTTC; CDR3: CASSLSRTPGAGYEQYF
J: TRBJ2-3; size: -; V: TRBV5-1; D: TRBD1; DNA: TGCGCCAGCAGCCAAACAGGGGGCGGCACAGATACGCAGTATTTT; CDR3: CASSQTGGGTDTQYF
J: TRBJ2-7; size: few; V: TRBV12-5; D: -; DNA: TGTGCTAGTGGTCTAAGGGACGAGCAGTACTTC; CDR3: CASGLRDEQYF
J: TRBJ1-6; size: -; V: TRBV18; D: -; DNA: TGTGCCAGCTCACCAGGACAGTCTCTCCCCGATTCACCCCTCCACTTT; CDR3: CASSPGQSLPDSPLHF
J: TRBJ2-3; size: -; V: TRBV9; D: TRBD2; DNA: TGTGCCAGCGGACCGGGACTAGCGGGGGATACGCAGTATTTT; CDR3: CASGPGLAGDTQYF
J: TRBJ2-7; size: -; V: TRBV30; D: TRBD2; DNA: TGTGCCTGCTTAGCGGGAGGGAACTACGAGCAGTACTTC; CDR3: CACLAGGNYEQYF
J: TRBJ2-6; size: -; V: TRBV6-4; D: -; DNA: TGTGCCAGCAGTGATGAGCGGTCTGGGGCCAACGTCCTGACTTTC; CDR3: CASSDERSGANVLTF
J: TRBJ1-5; size: -; V: TRBV28; D: -; DNA: TGTGCCAGCAGTAACCGGGACGAAGGGTCCCAGCATTTT; CDR3: CASSNRDEGSQHF
J: TRBJ2-2; size: -; V: TRBV2; D: TRBD1; DNA: TGTGCCAGCTCGGCGGACAGGGAGACCGGGGAGCTGTTTTTT; CDR3: CASSADRETGELFF
J: TRBJ2-7; size: -; V: TRBV6-5; D: -; DNA: TGTGCCAGCAGTTTGTCAGGGAGAGACTACGAGCAGTACTTC; CDR3: CASSLSGRDYEQYF
J: TRBJ2-1; size: -; V: TRBV12-5; D: -; DNA: TGTGCTAGTGGTTTGGTTTTAGACCCAAACGGGATAACAAACAATGAGCAGTTCTTC; CDR3: CASGLVLDPNGITNNEQFF
J: TRBJ2-7; size: -; V: TRBV6-5; D: -; DNA: TGTGCCAGCACCGACACCACCTACGAGCAGTACTTC; CDR3: CASTDTTYEQYF
J: TRBJ2-5; size: -; V: TRBV10-3; D: -; DNA: TGTGCCATCAGTGATCCTCGGACGCAAGCCGCAGAGACCCAGTACTTC; CDR3: CAISDPRTQAAETQYF
J: TRBJ1-3; size: -; V: TRBV4-2; D: -; DNA: TGTGCCAGCAGCTCGGCAAGAGGGGCTGGAAACACCATATATTTT; CDR3: CASSSARGAGNTIYF
J: TRBJ2-5; size: few; V: TRBV21-1; D: -; DNA: TGTGCCAGCAGCAAAGATCAGGGATTCGGCAGGGGGCAAGAGACCCAGTACTTC; CDR3: CASSKDQGFGRGQETQYF
J: TRBJ1-1; size: -; V: TRBV5-5; D: -; DNA: TGTGCCAGCAGCTTGGATGTCAGGATGAACACTGAAGCTTTCTTT; CDR3: CASSLDVRMNTEAFF
J: TRBJ2-7; size: -; V: TRBV5-8; D: -; DNA: TGTGCCAGCAGAACCCGGCGGGGAGCCTACGAGCAGTACTTC; CDR3: CASRTRRGAYEQYF
J: TRBJ2-7; size: -; V: TRBV7-9; D: -; DNA: TGTGCCAGCAGCTTAGAGCCTAGAGGGCGATACGAGCAGTACTTC; CDR3: CASSLEPRGRYEQYF
J: TRBJ2-1; size: -; V: TRBV11-3; D: TRBD2; DNA: TGTGCCAGCAGCCGGACTAGCGGGAGCAATGAGCAGTTCTTC; CDR3: CASSRTSGSNEQFF
J: TRBJ1-1; size: -; V: TRBV7-2; D: TRBD1; DNA: TGTGCCAGCAGCTTGGTCCGACAGGGGGAAGCTTTCTTT; CDR3: CASSLVRQGEAFF
J: TRBJ2-3; size: -; V: TRBV2; D: -; DNA: TGTGCCAGCAGTGAAATTCAAGCGGGTACGCAGTATTTT; CDR3: CASSEIQAGTQYF
J: TRBJ2-5; size: -; V: TRBV18; D: TRBD2; DNA: TGTGCCAGCTCACCACCGGGGCTAGCGGGAGGAGAGACCCAGTACTTC; CDR3: CASSPPGLAGGETQYF
J: TRBJ2-7; size: -; V: TRBV7-9; D: -; DNA: TGTGCCAGCAGCCCGATTGGGGCGGCGAGCTCCTACGAGCAGTACTTC; CDR3: CASSPIGAASSYEQYF
J: TRBJ2-7; size: -; V: TRBV18; D: TRBD1; DNA: TGTGCCAGCTCACCGGGACAGGGAGTCTACGAGCAGTACTTC; CDR3: CASSPGQGVYEQYF
J: TRBJ1-2; size: -; V: TRBV29-1; D: -; DNA: TGCAGCCACCTCCAGGGAGATTATGGCTACACCTTC; CDR3: CSHLQGDYGYTF
J: TRBJ2-3; size: -; V: TRBV5-6; D: -; DNA: TGTGCCAGCAGCTTGGACAGGGGGGGTACAGATACGCAGTATTTT; CDR3: CASSLDRGGTDTQYF
J: TRBJ2-3; size: -; V: TRBV5-6; D: TRBD2; DNA: TGTGCCAGCAGCCTCAAACTAGCGGGGGTCACAGATACGCAGTATTTT; CDR3: CASSLKLAGVTDTQYF
J: TRBJ1-2; size: -; V: TRBV2; D: -; DNA: TGTGCCAGCAGTGTCGGGACAAACTATGGCTACACCTTC; CDR3: CASSVGTNYGYTF
J: TRBJ1-2; size: few; V: TRBV13; D: TRBD1; DNA: TGTGCCAGCAGCACTTGGACAGGGGGCGGCTATGGCTACACCTTC; CDR3: CASSTWTGGGYGYTF
J: TRBJ2-7; size: -; V: TRBV29-1; D: TRBD2; DNA: TGCAGTCAACAACCCACCCCCGGGACTAGCGTCTGCGAGCAGTACTTC; CDR3: CSQQPTPGTSVCEQYF
J: TRBJ2-3; size: -; V: TRBV4-1; D: -; DNA: TGCGCCAGCAGCCGAGCGACGGCCGGCAGCACAGATACGCAGTATTTT; CDR3: CASSRATAGSTDTQYF
J: TRBJ2-1; size: -; V: TRBV5-4; D: TRBD2; DNA: TGTGCCAGCAGCTTATTAGCGGGAGTTTCGGGGAATGAGCAGTTCTTC; CDR3: CASSLLAGVSGNEQFF
J: TRBJ2-5; size: -; V: TRBV28; D: TRBD1; DNA: TGTGCCAGCAGTGTACAGGGGGCAGGGGAGACCCAGTACTTC; CDR3: CASSVQGAGETQYF
J: TRBJ1-4; size: -; V: TRBV2; D: -; DNA: TGTGCCAGCACGTATGTTCGAACTAATGAAAAACTGTTTTTT; CDR3: CASTYVRTNEKLFF
J: TRBJ2-6; size: few; V: TRBV14; D: -; DNA: TGTGCCAGCAGCCCCGTGACTGGGGCCAACGTCCTGACTTTC; CDR3: CASSPVTGANVLTF